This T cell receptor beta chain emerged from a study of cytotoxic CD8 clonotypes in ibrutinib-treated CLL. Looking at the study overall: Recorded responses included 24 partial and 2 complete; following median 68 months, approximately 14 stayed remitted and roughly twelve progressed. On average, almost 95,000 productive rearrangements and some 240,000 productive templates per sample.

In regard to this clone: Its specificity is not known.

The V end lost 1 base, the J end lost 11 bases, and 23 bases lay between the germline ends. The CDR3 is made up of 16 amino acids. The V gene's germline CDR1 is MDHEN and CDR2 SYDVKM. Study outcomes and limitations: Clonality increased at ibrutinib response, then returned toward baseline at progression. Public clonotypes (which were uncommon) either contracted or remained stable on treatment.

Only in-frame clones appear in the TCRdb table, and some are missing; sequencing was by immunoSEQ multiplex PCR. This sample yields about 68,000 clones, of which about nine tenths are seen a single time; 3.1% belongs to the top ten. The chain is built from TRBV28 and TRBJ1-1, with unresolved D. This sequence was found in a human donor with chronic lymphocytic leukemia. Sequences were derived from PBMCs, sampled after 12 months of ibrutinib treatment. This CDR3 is CASSLSSDDIQRKAFF. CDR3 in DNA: TGTGCCAGCAGTTTATCCTCCGATGACATACAACGGAAGGCTTTCTTT.